A single sample gave rise to the 25 T cell receptor beta chains below, sequenced in a study of lymphopenia after photon versus proton radiotherapy. Produced via immunoSEQ multiplex PCR; TCRdb's table is partial and in-frame only. This sample has around 23,000 clones, with about 87% found just once. The material sequenced was peripheral blood, taken from a patient treated with photon-based radiotherapy. These receptors were collected from a man in his fifties or sixties with gastric cancer.

Turning to this clone: The junction shows a germline mismatch at one end, possibly a read error. The J gene is TRBJ1-2, the V gene TRBV7-2, with unresolved D. CDR3 size: 13 residues. Germline CDR1 and CDR2: SGHTA and FQGNSA. In nucleotides, the CDR3 is TGTGCCAGCAGCCTAGCCCCCGGGAGGGGCTACACCTTC. Protein product: CASSLAPGRGYTF.

The chain carries TRBV6-5 and TRBJ1-2; no reliable D call. V was trimmed by 10 bases and J by 8 bases, leaving 17 bases between them. The CDR3 is made up of 12 amino acids. The V gene's germline CDR1 is MNHEY and CDR2 SVGAGI. The CDR3 here is CAIIDGFYGYTF. Written as DNA, the CDR3 is TGTGCCATTATAGATGGGTTTTACGGCTACACCTTC.

The chain carries TRBV30 and TRBJ1-6; D gene uncertain. V gave up 0 bases and J gave up 7 bases, with 13 bases separating them. Germline lookup yields CDR1 GTSNPN and CDR2 SVGIG (reference sequence). CDR3 length equals 15 residues. The DNA of the CDR3 is TGTGCCTGGAGTGTACTCTACAGCCCGAATTCACCCCTCCACTTT. Translation gives CAWSVLYSPNSPLHF.

The table lists this clone with a count of one. The rearrangement joins TRBV5-1 to TRBJ2-1; tentative D call: TRBD1 (5 bases). The germline V and J ends were trimmed by 5 bases and 6 bases, with 15 bases remaining between them. The V gene's germline CDR1 is SGHRS and CDR2 YFSETQ. The CDR3 spans 14 residues. CDR3 sequence reads: CASRFPTETNEQFF. CDR3 coding DNA: TGCGCCAGCAGATTTCCGACAGAAACCAATGAGCAGTTCTTC.

This chain connects TRBV10-3 to TRBJ2-3; 7 bases match TRBD1. This CDR3 is built from 15 residues. The germline gives CDR1 ENHRY, CDR2 SYGVKD. Trimming took 7 bases from V and 0 from J; bases not matched to a gene: 7. For the CDR3, the DNA is TGTGCCATCAATAGGGACAGCCAGAGCACAGATACGCAGTATTTT. It is translated as CAINRDSQSTDTQYF.

V is TRBV29-1 and J is TRBJ2-1; D is tentatively TRBD1 or TRBD2 (7 bases each). Germline assignment: CDR1 SQVTM and CDR2 ANQGSEA. This CDR3 spans 12 amino acids. V dropped 4 bases and J dropped 7 bases, with 11 bases sitting between them. The CDR3 DNA reads TGCAGCGTTGGGCAGGGGGGGAATGAGCAGTTCTTC. Amino acid sequence: CSVGQGGNEQFF.

The chain employs TRBV13 and TRBJ2-6, with a weak D call TRBD1 (5 bases). The ends were cut back, 3 bases at V and 4 bases at J, with 13 bases in the middle. The CDR3 length is 16 residues. The germline V gene has CDR1 PRHDT and CDR2 FYEKMQ (reference sequence). The CDR3 bases are TGTGCCAGCAGCTTTCAGGGTTTTTCCGGGGCCAACGTCCTGACTTTC. Residues: CASSFQGFSGANVLTF.

This clone was observed a few times. The gene calls are TRBV4-3 and TRBJ1-2, with TRBD1 identical over 7 bases. V gave up 1 base and J gave up 7 bases; unmatched junction bases: 6. The CDR3 sequence is 14 residues long. Germline V gives CDR1 LGHNA, CDR2 YSLEER. CDR3 nucleotides: TGCGCCAGCAGCCAAGGACGCGGACAGGCTGGCTACACCTTC. Its protein is CASSQGRGQAGYTF.

The rearrangement uses TRBV25-1 and TRBJ2-1; D uncertain. V lost 4 bases, J lost 1 base, and 5 bases lay in between. CDR1 is MGHDK and CDR2 is SYGVNS in the germline V gene. The CDR3 runs to 13 residues. CDR3 region: CASSGRSYNEQFF. The DNA of the CDR3 is TGTGCCAGCAGTGGTCGGTCCTACAATGAGCAGTTCTTC.

In this sample, this clone turned up a few times. V is TRBV27 and J is TRBJ2-3; a possible D gene is TRBD2 (6 bases). Germline lookup yields CDR1 MNHEY and CDR2 SMNVEV (reference sequence). The V gene lost 2 bases and the J gene lost 1 base, with 13 bases spanning the gap. The CDR3 contains 16 residues. Written as DNA, the CDR3 is TGTGCCAGCAGTTTAAGAGGCAAGCGGGGCACAGATACGCAGTATTTT. Amino acid sequence: CASSLRGKRGTDTQYF.

The chain carries TRBV2 and TRBJ2-7; TRBD2 agrees at 14 bases. The germline gives CDR1 SNHLY, CDR2 FYNNEI. The CDR3 is made up of 16 amino acids. V dropped 6 bases and J dropped 7; count of bases not matched to a gene: 11. The CDR3 DNA sequence: TGTGCCAGCAGCCCTCGACTAGCGGGGGGGTTTAGGGAGCAGTACGTC. Translated, it gives CASSPRLAGGFREQYV.

The V call is TRBV11-2, the J call TRBJ1-2, with 7 bases fitting TRBD1. Trimming cost V 5 bases and J 8 bases; bases outside gene matches: 5. Germline CDR1 reads SGHAT; CDR2 reads FQNNGV. The CDR3 is 12 residues long. The CDR3 loop reads CASSDRVRGYTF. The CDR3 nucleotides read TGTGCCAGCAGCGACAGGGTCAGGGGCTACACCTTC.

V usage is TRBV5-1 and J usage is TRBJ2-2; no clear D gene. In germline, CDR1 is SGHRS, CDR2 YFSETQ. V was shortened by 2 bases and J by 3 bases, with 11 bases between the two germline ends. This CDR3 is 15 amino acids long. The CDR3 loop is CASSFTGSYTGELFF. The CDR3 nucleotides read TGCGCCAGCAGCTTTACTGGGTCATACACCGGGGAGCTGTTTTTT.

This chain uses TRBV7-3 with TRBJ2-7; 9 bases match TRBD1. This CDR3 is 16 amino acids long. CDR1 SGHTA and CDR2 FQGTGA come from the germline V gene. Unmatched junction bases numbered 9, after V lost 0 bases and J lost 6 bases. Here the CDR3 reads CASSLTGGTGSGEQYF. In DNA form, the CDR3 reads TGTGCCAGCAGCTTAACGGGCGGGACAGGGTCAGGCGAGCAGTACTTC.

This clone was detected once. V gene TRBV7-9 combines with J gene TRBJ2-3; 9 positions match TRBD2. The CDR3 has 15 residues. The J segment lost 5 bases and the V segment lost 1 base, leaving 4 bases of the junction unmatched. Germline CDR1 is SEHNR and CDR2 is FQNEAQ (reference sequence). The CDR3 DNA reads as TGTGCCAGCAGCTTAGGGGGTAGCGGGGGAGATACGCAGTATTTT. The encoded protein is CASSLGGSGGDTQYF.

The chain has TRBV4-1 and TRBJ2-4; 8 bases fit TRBD1. This CDR3 has 13 amino acids. The V segment lost 9 bases and the J segment 8 bases; nucleotides outside the gene matches: 9. Per germline, CDR1 MGHRA and CDR2 YSYEKL. CDR3: CASSGQGADIQYF. In DNA form, the CDR3 reads TGCGCCAGTTCAGGACAGGGAGCGGACATTCAGTACTTC.

The rearrangement uses TRBV7-2 and TRBJ1-2; D unresolved. The CDR3 totals 13 residues. Germline CDR1 SGHTA, CDR2 FQGNSA. V lost 0 bases, J lost 8 bases, and 10 bases lay in between. This chain's CDR3 is CASSLALGRGYTF. Written as DNA, the CDR3 is TGTGCCAGCAGCTTAGCGCTGGGAAGGGGCTACACCTTC.

The chain has TRBV7-9 and TRBJ2-7; 9 bases match TRBD2. The V gene's germline CDR1 is SEHNR and CDR2 FQNEAQ (reference sequence). With 4 bases clipped from V and 3 bases from J, the junction kept 10 bases outside the gene matches. This CDR3 is 16 amino acids long. The CDR3 loop is CASSSWAGGPYYEQYV. CDR3 DNA: TGTGCCAGCAGCTCCTGGGCGGGGGGGCCTTACTACGAGCAGTACGTC.

This chain links TRBV6-1 with TRBJ2-3; D gene uncertain. This CDR3 spans 11 amino acids. Germline V gene lookup returns CDR1 MNHNS and CDR2 SASEGT. V lost 8 bases, J lost 6 bases, and 9 bases lay in between. CDR3 protein: CASHHTDTQYF. The CDR3 DNA reads TGTGCCAGCCATCATACGGATACGCAGTATTTT.

The chain combines TRBV5-6 with TRBJ2-3; maybe TRBD1 (6 bases). Per germline, CDR1 SGHDT and CDR2 YYEEEE. The CDR3 length is 16 residues. Trimming shortened V by 4 bases and J by 2 bases, and 17 bases separated the two germline ends. CDR3 amino acids: CASSRIGQTNTDTQYF. CDR3 coding DNA: TGTGCCAGCAGCCGAATCGGACAGACAAACACAGATACGCAGTATTTT. The variable domain in full, with the rest retrieved from reference TRBV5-6 and TRBJ2-3, is DAGVTQSPTHLIKTRGQQVTLRCSPKSGHDTVSWYQQALGQGPQFIFQYYEEEERQRGNFPDRFSGHQFPNYSSELNVNALLLGDSALYLCASSRIGQTNTDTQYFGPGTRLTVL.

The table lists this clone with a few counts. This chain connects TRBV6-4 to TRBJ2-3; no clear D gene. This CDR3 spans 15 amino acids. V was clipped by 5 bases and J by 0 bases, with 12 bases between them. CDR1 MRHNA and CDR2 SNTAGT come from the germline V gene. As DNA, the CDR3 is TGTGCCAGCAGTAGCCGAGGCGAGAGCACAGATACGCAGTATTTT. This codes for CASSSRGESTDTQYF.

This clone has more than one count but fewer than ten. The rearrangement uses TRBV29-1 and TRBJ2-3, with D perhaps matching TRBD1 (6 bases). The CDR3 totals 14 residues. Germline V lookup: CDR1 SQVTM, CDR2 ANQGSEA. With 8 bases removed from V and 2 bases from J, the gap between germline ends came to 17 bases. CDR3 protein: CSISRDTDTDTQYF. DNA for the CDR3: TGCAGCATTTCTAGGGACACAGACACAGATACGCAGTATTTT.

This clone was observed a single time. The gene calls are TRBV6-5 and TRBJ1-1; possible D gene TRBD1, 5 bases. The ends were cut back, 6 bases at V and 1 base at J, with 18 bases in the middle. CDR3 size: 16 residues. Germline loops: CDR1 MNHEY, CDR2 SVGAGI. The CDR3 loop is CASSYNMGRQNTEAFF. CDR3 coding DNA: TGTGCCAGCAGCTACAACATGGGACGGCAGAACACTGAAGCTTTCTTT.

The sample holds a few counts of this clone. The V gene is TRBV7-9, the J gene TRBJ1-2; D not certain. Germline V gives CDR1 SEHNR, CDR2 FQNEAQ (reference sequence). The CDR3 runs to 12 residues. Trimming removed 1 base from V and 8 bases from J, with 8 bases in between. The CDR3 DNA reads TGTGCCAGCAGCTTAGGGGTTGACGGCTACACCTTC. Translated, it gives CASSLGVDGYTF. Complete variable domain (other parts from reference TRBV7-9 and TRBJ1-2): DTGVSQNPRHKITKRGQNVTFRCDPISEHNRLYWYRQTLGQGPEFLTYFQNEAQLEKSRLLSDRFSAERPKGSFSTLEIQRTEQGDSAMYLCASSLGVDGYTFGSGTRLTVV.

The rearrangement links TRBV11-3 to TRBJ2-7; 11 nucleotides align to TRBD2. J was trimmed by 1 base and V by 3 bases; bases with no gene match: 2. Looked up from germline, CDR1 is SGHNT and CDR2 is YENEEA. There are 15 residues in the CDR3. DNA of the CDR3: TGTGCCAGCAGCTTTTCTAGCGGGGGGTCCTACGAGCAGTACTTC. This sequence encodes CASSFSSGGSYEQYF.